The clone carrying this TCR beta chain has a count of ten or more. Its specificity is not known. The data belong to a study of tumor and adjacent non-tumor tissue in lung cancer. The wider study: Stage I to III disease affected 10 men and 4 or 5 women aged about 31 to 80. Points from the study as a whole: Significantly higher TCR diversity was found in tumor than normal lung.

The CDR3 spans 14 residues. The germline CDR1 and CDR2 sequences are DFQATT and SNEGSKA (reference sequence). V was clipped by 3 bases and J by 6 bases; unmatched bases: 11. RNA was extracted from bulk tissue without any cell sorting. A modified ARM-PCR protocol with three rounds of nested PCR amplified TCRbeta. TCRdb processed the multiplex PCR reads anew with MiXCR; each CDR3 protein has one entry. The data contain around 120,000 distinct CDR3 sequences, about 66% of them singletons. Sequencing was carried out using lung tumor tissue. The receptor was isolated from a man in his thirties or forties with non-small cell lung cancer. The gene calls are TRBV20-1 and TRBJ2-7; 7 bases fit TRBD1. CDR3 coding DNA: TGCAGTGCTAGTCCCCCCTTACAGGGGACCGAGCAGTACTTC. Protein sequence: CSASPPLQGTEQYF.